What follows are 3 T cell receptor beta chains derived from one specimen sequenced in a study of radiation and T cells in renal cell carcinoma. Time point specified: blood 2 weeks post-SBRT. Treatment of the sample: 15 Gy SBRT to primary tumor, nephrectomy 4 weeks later. TCRdb keeps only in-frame clones here, not all; method: immunoSEQ multiplex PCR. Of about 150,000 clones listed, about 91% are singletons. Sequenced material: blood, taken from a patient whose treatment included radiotherapy and nephrectomy. These receptors came from a woman between 50 and 59 years old with renal cell carcinoma.

This clone has a single count. The J gene is TRBJ2-7, the V gene TRBV28, with 10 nucleotides matching TRBD1. This CDR3 comprises 14 residues. Germline V lookup: CDR1 MDHEN, CDR2 SYDVKM. The V gene end was trimmed by 6 bases and the J gene end by 9 bases; junction bases not matched to a gene: 11. The CDR3 bases are TGTGCCAGCAGCTATCCGGGACAGGGGCGACGGCAGTACTTC. Translation: CASSYPGQGRRQYF.

V and J are TRBV28 and TRBJ2-7; no clear D. CDR1 is MDHEN and CDR2 is SYDVKM in the germline V gene. The CDR3 is made up of 8 amino acids. In nucleotides, the CDR3 is TGTTCCGGCCACGAGCAGTACTTC. It codes for CSGHEQYF.

The V call is TRBV19, the J call TRBJ1-2, with 10 bases aligning to TRBD1. The germline gives CDR1 LNHDA, CDR2 SQIVND (reference sequence). Trimming at V came to 5 bases and at J to 5 bases, leaving 11 bases not matched to a gene. The CDR3 length is 16 residues. The CDR3 bases are TGTGCCAGTAGTTTGGGGACAGGGGTTGTATTTTATGGCTACACCTTC. Its translation: CASSLGTGVVFYGYTF.